The 8 T cell receptor beta chains given below trace back to one sample, sequenced in a study of T cell changes during pregnancy in multiple sclerosis (dated by TCRdb to the late 2010s). The library was produced with the immunoSEQ multiplex PCR assay. TCRdb retrieved this table from immuneACCESS and kept in-frame rearrangements only. Not all clones are present; in checked studies, unresolved V genes account for under half, and no reason is known for the remainder. The sample records more than 55,000 clones, around 91% of which are singletons. Of the sample, less than 2% falls within the top ten clones. The starting material was peripheral blood, obtained after pregnancy. These receptors were obtained from a female donor with multiple sclerosis, enrolled in a pregnancy study.

This chain links TRBV7-2 with TRBJ2-7; D ambiguous. Trimming shortened V by 4 bases and J by 0 bases, and 4 bases separated the two germline ends. The CDR3 runs 12 residues. Germline V lookup: CDR1 SGHTA, CDR2 FQGNSA. The CDR3 DNA sequence: TGTGCCAGCAGCTCATTCTCCTACGAGCAGTACTTC. Translated: CASSSFSYEQYF.

The CDR3 protein is CASSSTGNGYTF. The CDR3 nucleotides read TGTGCCAGCAGTTCGACAGGGAATGGCTACACCTTC. V is TRBV7-9 and J is TRBJ1-2, with 7 positions matching TRBD1. This CDR3 contains 12 residues. With 6 bases clipped from V and 6 bases from J, the junction kept 4 bases outside the gene matches. The germline V gene has CDR1 SEHNR and CDR2 FQNEAQ (reference sequence). The variable domain in full, completed from reference TRBV7-9 and TRBJ1-2, reads DTGVSQNPRHKITKRGQNVTFRCDPISEHNRLYWYRQTLGQGPEFLTYFQNEAQLEKSRLLSDRFSAERPKGSFSTLEIQRTEQGDSAMYLCASSSTGNGYTFGSGTRLTVV.

The count of this clone is one. CDR3 sequence (DNA): TGTGCCAGTAGTCCTACCTGGGCGACGGATGGCTACACCTTC. Encoded protein: CASSPTWATDGYTF. The gene calls are TRBV19 and TRBJ1-2; no clear D. The CDR3 sequence is 14 residues long. Germline CDR1 LNHDA, CDR2 SQIVND (reference sequence). The V gene lost 5 bases and the J gene lost 6 bases, with 16 bases spanning the gap.

This clone was picked up a small number of times. The V gene is TRBV7-2, the J gene TRBJ1-6; TRBD1 matches 9 bases. This CDR3 region has 17 residues. V shed 5 bases and J 8 bases; nucleotides not matched to a gene: 13. The germline gives CDR1 SGHTA, CDR2 FQGNSA. The CDR3 coding sequence is TGTGCCAGCAGCCCGAACTCCGGGACAGGGTGGTATTCACCCCTCCACTTT. Protein product: CASSPNSGTGWYSPLHF.

V is TRBV4-3 and J is TRBJ2-6; 8 bases are shared with TRBD1. The CDR3 has 16 amino acids. Germline lookup yields CDR1 LGHNA and CDR2 YSLEER. The trim removed 1 base at V and 4 bases at J, leaving 3 bases unmatched. In nucleotides, the CDR3 is TGCGCCAGCAGCCAAGGGACAGGGACAGGGGCCAACGTCCTGACTTTC. It specifies CASSQGTGTGANVLTF.

This clone was counted once. The chain employs TRBV6-5 and TRBJ1-2; 8 nucleotides match TRBD1. V lost 6 bases and J lost 5; bases outside the gene matches: 5. The CDR3 is 13 amino acids. Per the germline V gene, CDR1 is MNHEY and CDR2 is SVGAGI. CDR3 residues: CASRPGTGYGYTF. The CDR3 DNA reads as TGTGCCAGCAGACCCGGGACAGGATATGGCTACACCTTC.

This sequence joins TRBV13 and TRBJ1-4; 10 nucleotides agree with TRBD1. Germline loops: CDR1 PRHDT, CDR2 FYEKMQ (reference sequence). J was trimmed by 8 bases and V by 4 bases; bases with no gene match: 7. This CDR3 has 15 amino acids. CDR3 in amino acids: CASSSSGTGEEKLFF. Here the CDR3 DNA reads TGTGCCAGCAGCTCGTCCGGGACAGGGGAAGAAAAACTGTTTTTT.

J is TRBJ2-7 and V is TRBV7-9; no clear D gene. The V end lost 9 bases, the J end lost 0 bases, and 18 bases lay between the germline ends. The CDR3 is made up of 15 amino acids. Looked up from germline, CDR1 is SEHNR and CDR2 is FQNEAQ (reference sequence). CDR3: CASSTLQTGSYEQYF. CDR3 sequence (DNA): TGTGCCAGTTCAACCCTCCAAACTGGCTCCTACGAGCAGTACTTC.